Sequencing of this T cell receptor (beta chain) was carried out in a study of chemoradiotherapy in HPV16-positive cancers (dated by TCRdb to between 2022 and 2023). With regard to the full study: Functional T-cell assays on cells from two HPV16-positive patients defined candidate HPV-specific T-cell clones and common TCR motifs. The study set out to ask whether T-cell immunity against the HPV oncoproteins E6 and E7 changes over the course of chemoradiotherapy and whether that immunity affects survival. The candidate HPV-specific TCRs and motifs were subsequently tracked in TCR repertoires obtained from 90 or so patients with HPV-related cancers.

Repertoires were sampled repeatedly over the course of chemoradiotherapy, so clonal expansion could be followed in the tumor microenvironment. Study-wide conclusions, independent of this receptor: Expansion of candidate HPV-specific clones and E7-related TCR motifs was observed in the tumor microenvironment during treatment, whereas no such expansion was observed for non-HPV-specific T cells. The functional definition of HPV-specific T cells was derived from only two HPV16-positive patients, and the survival association was reported for HPV16-positive patients. Improved recurrence-free survival in HPV16-positive patients was associated with expansion of HPV-responsive T cells during chemoradiotherapy.

The receptor library was made with the immunoSEQ multiplex PCR assay. TCRdb provides this immuneACCESS table in a form limited to in-frame rearrangements. Some clones are lacking; in checked studies, under half of them reflect an unresolved V gene, and why the rest are absent is not known. In all, the sample holds 20,000 to 25,000 clones, and approximately 94% of those were seen once. Over 2.5% of the sample comes from the top ten. Notes on this clone: Its target antigen remains unknown. One base away there is no much larger clone; base qualities are not given.

Per the germline V gene, MNHEY is the CDR1 and SVGAGI is the CDR2. The germline V end is reduced by 2 bases and the J end by 6 bases; junction bases left unmatched: 4. The cysteine opens and the phenylalanine closes a CDR3 of 16 amino acids. Only the CDR3 portion is preserved as DNA: 48 bases, with reading frame beginning at the first base. This chain is built from TRBV6-5 and TRBJ2-1; the junction holds 13 bases that match TRBD2. This material was obtained from a patient who underwent chemoradiotherapy. The sequence derives from a human donor with HPV-associated anogenital cancer. The DNA is TGTGCCAGCAGTTACGGACTAGCGGGAGCGGGCAATGAGCAGTTCTTC. Its product reads: CASSYGLAGAGNEQFF.